In its sample, the clone carrying this T cell receptor beta chain is hyperexpanded. Its antigen is not identified. Trimming removed 1 base from V and 5 bases from J; junction bases left unmatched: 8. Germline V gene sequence: CDR1 SEHNR, CDR2 FQNEAQ (reference sequence). The CDR3 is 16 amino acids. These data originate in a study of T cells in localized non-small cell lung cancer. General study points: For the top 100 tumor clones, a median about 60 also appeared in adjacent lung. Sequence data derive from only one tumor region, so heterogeneity remains possible.

Produced via immunoSEQ multiplex PCR; TCRdb's table is partial and in-frame only. The table has roughly 26,000 clones, around 85% seen once. The specimen comprised peripheral blood, sampled before any cancer treatment. This receptor was taken from a female donor at least 60 years old with stage II squamous cell lung carcinoma. The genes are TRBV7-9 and TRBJ2-1, with 7 bases that match TRBD2. The CDR3 region is CASSLEWLADDNEQFF. The CDR3 DNA sequence: TGTGCCAGCAGCTTAGAATGGCTAGCGGACGACAATGAGCAGTTCTTC.